This T cell receptor beta chain was observed in a study of cytomegalovirus exposure and HLA in healthy donors. Study-wide findings and caveats: Among donors in an Asian-associated ancestry cluster, a later analysis reportedly found fewer N-insertions than the approximately 700-donor mean. The majority of CMV-associated TCR beta chains were reported as apparently HLA-restricted in a later analysis.

About this clone itself: Its antigen is not known.

Donors in the study were healthy people who gave bone marrow. Donors were ostensibly healthy at sampling, although undocumented immune exposures were probable. Primers for the PCR totalled 60 Vbeta and 13 Jbeta. The data were produced by immunoSEQ multiplex PCR, yet TCRdb's version contains in-frame clones alone and is incomplete. The data contain some 140,000 clones, approximately 70% of them singletons. Trimming pared 1 base from V and 9 bases from J, leaving 13 bases between. The CDR3 loop spans 14 amino acids. Germline-derived CDR1 and CDR2 are MNHNS and SASEGT. Sequenced material: PBMCs. The chain employs TRBV6-1 and TRBJ1-5; D call uncertain. The receptor was derived from a woman in her thirties or forties in good health and CMV-seronegative. The CDR3 is CASSEDSGLMPQHF. CDR3 nucleotide sequence: TGTGCCAGCAGTGAAGACAGTGGGCTGATGCCCCAGCATTTT.